One and the same sample provided the 27 T cell receptor beta chains below, sequenced in a study of T-cell memory formation after mild COVID-19. In TCRdb, the 5' RACE reads were re-called with MiXCR into one record per CDR3 protein. Here the sample spans 200,000 to 250,000 distinct CDR3 sequences, approximately 15% being singletons. Specimen: PBMCs or a T cell subset sorted from them (not recorded which). All receptors come from an adult woman who had mild COVID-19 (a few samples of this study predate the infection). Cell type and time point are not known.

This clonotype appeared many times. V is TRBV20-1 and J is TRBJ2-5; D remains unclear. The CDR3 totals 14 residues. The germline V gene has CDR1 DFQATT and CDR2 SNEGSKA (reference sequence). V was cut by 2 bases and J by 5 bases, with 15 bases left in between. DNA of the CDR3: TGCAGTGCTAGAAGGACCCAATGGCGGGAGACCCAGTACTTC. Amino acid sequence: CSARRTQWRETQYF.

This clonotype was counted between two and nine times. The rearrangement uses TRBV5-6 and TRBJ1-2; D call uncertain. Germline lookup yields CDR1 SGHDT and CDR2 YYEEEE. The CDR3 runs 13 residues. V gave up 1 base and J gave up 7 bases, with 11 bases separating them. CDR3 region: CASSLSGELGYTF. CDR3 bases: TGTGCCAGCAGCTTGTCAGGAGAACTTGGCTACACCTTC. Using reference TRBV5-6 and TRBJ1-2 for the parts outside the CDR3, the full variable domain is DAGVTQSPTHLIKTRGQQVTLRCSPKSGHDTVSWYQQALGQGPQFIFQYYEEEERQRGNFPDRFSGHQFPNYSSELNVNALLLGDSALYLCASSLSGELGYTFGSGTRLTVV.

This clonotype was detected many times. This rearrangement joins TRBV20-1 to TRBJ2-5, with 7 bases aligning to TRBD1. After removal of 3 bases from V and 3 bases from J, the junction contained 7 bases not matched to a gene. Germline V CDR1 and CDR2: DFQATT, SNEGSKA (reference sequence). CDR3 length equals 14 residues. The CDR3 reads CSASDRVTKETQYF. CDR3 bases: TGCAGTGCTAGCGACAGGGTAACCAAAGAGACCCAGTACTTC.

This clonotype was counted only a few times. The chain employs TRBV9 and TRBJ2-1; D is perhaps TRBD1 or TRBD2 (5 bases each). CDR1 and CDR2 (germline): SGDLS, YYNGEE. The length of the CDR3 is 13 residues. V lost 0 bases and J 10 bases, leaving 11 bases between the germline ends. The CDR3 DNA follows: TGTGCCAGCAGCGTAGGGGTGGGGGAAGAGCAGTTCTTC. Translating it yields CASSVGVGEEQFF.

This clonotype was seen only a few times. The V gene is TRBV10-3, the J gene TRBJ2-1; D perhaps matches TRBD1 (5 bases). The CDR3 totals 14 residues. The germline V gene has CDR1 ENHRY and CDR2 SYGVKD. The V end was cut by 0 bases, the J end by 10 bases, with 13 bases between. The CDR3 nucleotides read TGTGCCATCAGTGAGTCGGACACTTTGGGGGAGCAGTTCTTC. This sequence encodes CAISESDTLGEQFF.

There are a few counts of this clonotype. The chain has TRBV18 and TRBJ2-3; D not resolved. Looked up from germline, CDR1 is KGHSH and CDR2 is LQKENI. This CDR3 has 12 residues. The V end was cut by 9 bases, the J end by 8 bases, with 15 bases between. CDR3 bases: TGTGCCAGTGCAGATGGGAAGTCTACGCAGTATTTT. Amino acids: CASADGKSTQYF. Combining the CDR3 with reference TRBV18 and TRBJ2-3 gives the whole variable domain NAGVMQNPRHLVRRRGQEARLRCSPMKGHSHVYWYRQLPEEGLKFMVYLQKENIIDESGMPKERFSAEFPKEGPSILRIQQVVRGDSAAYFCASADGKSTQYFGPGTRLTVL.

This chain links TRBV7-3 with TRBJ2-1, with D tentatively TRBD2 (5 bases). Germline V CDR1 and CDR2: SGHTA, FQGTGA. The CDR3 loop spans 15 amino acids. Between the trimmed V and J ends, which lost 5 bases and 2 bases, there was a span of 13 bases. CDR3 in amino acids: CASSPERRTYNEQFF. The CDR3 coding sequence is TGTGCCAGCAGCCCAGAGCGGAGGACCTACAATGAGCAGTTCTTC.

This sequence joins TRBV20-1 and TRBJ1-4; 7 bases are shared with TRBD1. CDR3 length equals 14 residues. Trimming took 6 bases from V and 7 from J; bases not matched to a gene: 11. From germline, CDR1 is DFQATT and CDR2 SNEGSKA (reference sequence). The DNA of the CDR3 is TGCAGTGCCCTCTCTAGGACAGGTCCTGAAAAACTGTTTTTT. Residues: CSALSRTGPEKLFF.

The chain has TRBV5-1 and TRBJ1-2; the match to TRBD1 covers 8 bases. Germline lookup yields CDR1 SGHRS and CDR2 YFSETQ. The junction had 5 bases not matched to a gene; V was cut back by 1 base and J by 6 bases. This CDR3 has 14 residues. DNA of the CDR3: TGCGCCAGCAGCTTGTCTACAGGGGGTGATGGCTACACCTTC. Translation gives CASSLSTGGDGYTF.

The chain employs TRBV5-1 and TRBJ2-3, with TRBD2 matching over 8 bases. The CDR3 contains 15 residues. With V trimmed by 4 bases and J by 6 bases, 10 bases remained unmatched. Germline V gene sequence: CDR1 SGHRS, CDR2 YFSETQ. In nucleotides, the CDR3 is TGCGCCAGCAGCCAAGCGGGGGCCGTGCCGGATACGCAGTATTTT. Its translation is CASSQAGAVPDTQYF. The variable domain in full, with the rest retrieved from reference TRBV5-1 and TRBJ2-3, is KAGVTQTPRYLIKTRGQQVTLSCSPISGHRSVSWYQQTPGQGLQFLFEYFSETQRNKGNFPGRFSGRQFSNSRSEMNVSTLELGDSALYLCASSQAGAVPDTQYFGPGTRLTVL.

V and J are TRBV5-1 and TRBJ1-2, with 8 bases aligning to TRBD1. The CDR3 runs to 13 residues. Germline values: CDR1 SGHRS, CDR2 YFSETQ. V was clipped by 4 bases and J by 4 bases; unmatched bases: 3. The CDR3 protein is CASSTGTGYGYTF. CDR3 nucleotides: TGCGCCAGCAGCACCGGGACAGGCTATGGCTACACCTTC.

In its sample, this clonotype was seen a few times. V and J are TRBV9 and TRBJ2-1; no clear D gene. The V end lost 0 bases, the J end lost 1 base, and 8 bases lay between the germline ends. In germline, CDR1 is SGDLS, CDR2 YYNGEE. The CDR3 contains 15 residues. In DNA form, the CDR3 reads TGTGCCAGCAGCGTAGAAGCATTTTCCTACAATGAGCAGTTCTTC. It is translated as CASSVEAFSYNEQFF.

This clonotype was observed a handful of times. The V call is TRBV5-4, the J call TRBJ2-1; 8 nucleotides align to TRBD2. V dropped 4 bases and J dropped 0; count of bases not matched to a gene: 9. CDR1 is SGHNT and CDR2 is YYREEE in the germline V gene (reference sequence). The CDR3 totals 17 residues. CDR3 sequence (DNA): TGTGCCAGCAGCCTGAAGTCGAGCGGGAGCTCCTACAATGAGCAGTTCTTC. It yields the protein CASSLKSSGSSYNEQFF.

The chain is built from TRBV30 and TRBJ1-1; tentatively, D is TRBD1 (5 bases). Germline V lookup: CDR1 GTSNPN, CDR2 SVGIG (reference sequence). The CDR3 is 12 amino acids. V lost 0 bases and J lost 11, with 13 bases in between. The DNA for the CDR3 is TGTGCCTGGAGTGTAATGACGGGGACGGCTTTCTTT. Amino acids: CAWSVMTGTAFF.

The chain links TRBV6-6 to TRBJ2-1; TRBD1 matches 10 bases. The CDR3 sequence is 13 residues long. CDR1 is MNHNY, CDR2 SVGAGI, per germline (reference sequence). V gave up 2 bases and J gave up 16 bases; unmatched junction bases: 8. CDR3 sequence: CASSYQGTGVGFF. CDR3 DNA: TGTGCCAGCAGTTACCAGGGGACAGGGGTAGGATTCTTC.

The table lists this clonotype with a few counts. The rearrangement joins TRBV3-1 to TRBJ2-1; 13 nucleotides match TRBD2. The ends lost 4 bases at V and 10 bases at J; junction bases unmatched: 7. The germline V gene encodes CDR1 LGHDT and CDR2 YNNKEL (reference sequence). The CDR3 totals 15 residues. The CDR3 nucleotides are TGTGCCAGCAGCCCACTAGCGGGGGGGCCGAGGGAGCAGTTCTTC. This sequence encodes CASSPLAGGPREQFF.

The chain joins TRBV7-9 to TRBJ2-5; TRBD2 aligns across 10 bases. CDR1 and CDR2 (germline): SEHNR, FQNEAQ (reference sequence). This CDR3 has 14 amino acids. V was clipped by 4 bases and J by 5 bases; unmatched bases: 4. The DNA of the CDR3 is TGTGCCAGCAGCTACGTGACTAGCGGGGAGACCCAGTACTTC. Its translation is CASSYVTSGETQYF.

The chain recombines TRBV6-1 with TRBJ2-5, with D perhaps matching TRBD2 (5 bases). V lost 3 bases, J lost 4 bases, and 15 bases lay in between. The CDR3 contains 15 residues. Germline lookup yields CDR1 MNHNS and CDR2 SASEGT. CDR3 bases: TGTGCCAGCAGTGAGGTAGCCGGGATTCGAGAGACCCAGTACTTC. Residues: CASSEVAGIRETQYF.

This clonotype has just a few counts. J is TRBJ2-1 and V is TRBV6-2 or TRBV6-3; 9 bases agree with TRBD2. CDR3 size: 14 residues. Germline loops: CDR1 MNHEY, CDR2 SVGEGT. The V segment lost 2 bases and the J segment 6 bases; nucleotides outside the gene matches: 2. DNA for the CDR3: TGTGCCAGCAGTTACGGCGGGAGGGCCAATGAGCAGTTCTTC. Amino acid sequence: CASSYGGRANEQFF.

This clonotype was seen a few times. The chain is built from TRBV5-1 and TRBJ2-3; no clear D. The germline V gene has CDR1 SGHRS and CDR2 YFSETQ. The germline V and J ends were trimmed by 1 base and 0 bases, with 9 bases remaining between them. CDR3 length: 15 amino acids. The CDR3 reads CASSLLIASTDTQYF. CDR3 in DNA: TGCGCCAGCAGCTTGTTAATTGCTAGCACAGATACGCAGTATTTT.

The chain uses TRBV6-5 and TRBJ1-1, with D possibly matching TRBD1 (5 bases). Trimming shortened V by 2 bases and J by 6 bases, and 10 bases separated the two germline ends. The CDR3 is 13 amino acids. The germline V gene has CDR1 MNHEY and CDR2 SVGAGI. The CDR3 spells CASSYGTTAEAFF. The CDR3 region has the DNA TGTGCCAGCAGTTACGGGACGACCGCTGAAGCTTTCTTT.

The chain is built from TRBV25-1 and TRBJ1-1, with D tentatively TRBD1 (6 bases). The CDR3 totals 15 residues. From germline, CDR1 is MGHDK and CDR2 SYGVNS. V lost 5 bases, J lost 1 base, and 14 bases lay in between. The chain's CDR3 is CASSPRGVGNTEAFF. The DNA of the CDR3 is TGTGCCAGCAGTCCCAGGGGCGTGGGGAACACTGAAGCTTTCTTT.

V is TRBV20-1 and J is TRBJ2-2; no clear D gene. Deletions cut 6 bases from V and 6 bases from J, with 11 bases between. This CDR3 contains 12 residues. Germline assignment: CDR1 DFQATT and CDR2 SNEGSKA (reference sequence). CDR3 in amino acids: CSALSRAGELFF. The CDR3 DNA reads TGCAGTGCCCTTAGCCGAGCCGGGGAGCTGTTTTTT.

The chain recombines TRBV3-1 with TRBJ2-1, with a possible D match to TRBD1 (6 bases). CDR3 length equals 11 residues. Trimming removed 7 bases at V and 12 bases at J, with 13 bases between. Germline-derived CDR1 and CDR2 are LGHDT and YNNKEL (reference sequence). The CDR3, as DNA: TGTGCCAGCAAGGGGGAATTAGGGCAGTTCTTC. It translates to CASKGELGQFF.

This rearrangement joins TRBV10-3 to TRBJ1-5; unclear D gene. The CDR3 is 14 amino acids. Trimming shortened V by 3 bases and J by 9 bases, and 15 bases separated the two germline ends. Germline-derived CDR1 and CDR2 are ENHRY and SYGVKD. The CDR3 sequence: CAISESAPERPQHF. CDR3 in DNA: TGTGCCATCAGTGAATCGGCCCCCGAGCGGCCCCAGCATTTT.

This clonotype turned up a few times. The CDR3 DNA reads as TGTGCCAGCAGTTATCCCGCTAAGACAGGGCTGAGCAATCAGCCCCAGCATTTT. It translates to CASSYPAKTGLSNQPQHF. The rearrangement uses TRBV6-2 or TRBV6-3 and TRBJ1-5, with 7 bases that match TRBD1. J lost 1 base, V lost 3 bases, and 12 bases had no gene match. The CDR3 sequence is 18 residues long. Germline CDR1 MNHEY, CDR2 SVGEGT.

The sample holds many counts of this clonotype. The genes are TRBV5-1 and TRBJ1-1; TRBD1 matches at 9 bases. V gave up 3 bases and J gave up 1 base; unmatched junction bases: 7. The CDR3 has 16 amino acids. Germline V CDR1 and CDR2: SGHRS, YFSETQ. The CDR3 DNA sequence: TGCGCCAGCAGCTCTCAGACAGGGGGTAGGAACACTGAAGCTTTCTTT. Residues: CASSSQTGGRNTEAFF.